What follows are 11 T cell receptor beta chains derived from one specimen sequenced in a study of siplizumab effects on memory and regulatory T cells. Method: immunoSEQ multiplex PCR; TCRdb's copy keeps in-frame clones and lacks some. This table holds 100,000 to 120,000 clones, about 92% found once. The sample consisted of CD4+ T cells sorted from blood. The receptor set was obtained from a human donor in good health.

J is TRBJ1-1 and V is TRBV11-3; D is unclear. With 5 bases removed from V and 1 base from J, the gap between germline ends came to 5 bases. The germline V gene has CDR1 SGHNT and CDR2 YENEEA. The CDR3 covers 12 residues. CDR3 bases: TGTGCCAGCAGCGGACGGAACACTGAAGCTTTCTTT. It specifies CASSGRNTEAFF.

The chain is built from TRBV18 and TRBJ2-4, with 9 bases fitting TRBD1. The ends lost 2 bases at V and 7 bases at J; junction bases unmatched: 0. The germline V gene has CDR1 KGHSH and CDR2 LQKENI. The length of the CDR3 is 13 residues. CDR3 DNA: TGTGCCAGCTCACCAGGACAGGGGAACATTCAGTACTTC. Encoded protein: CASSPGQGNIQYF.

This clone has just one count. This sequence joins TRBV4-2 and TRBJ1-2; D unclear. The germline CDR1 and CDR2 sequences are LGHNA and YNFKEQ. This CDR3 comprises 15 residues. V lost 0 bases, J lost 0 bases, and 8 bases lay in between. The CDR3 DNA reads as TGTGCCAGCAGCCAAGAATTGGATCCTAACTATGGCTACACCTTC. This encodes CASSQELDPNYGYTF.

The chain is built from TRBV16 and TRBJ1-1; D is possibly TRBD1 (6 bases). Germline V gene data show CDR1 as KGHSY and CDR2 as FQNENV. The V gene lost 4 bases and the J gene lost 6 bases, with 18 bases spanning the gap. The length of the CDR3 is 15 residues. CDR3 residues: CASSPLAQGLSEAFF. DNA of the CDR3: TGTGCCAGCAGCCCTCTGGCGCAGGGGTTGTCTGAAGCTTTCTTT.

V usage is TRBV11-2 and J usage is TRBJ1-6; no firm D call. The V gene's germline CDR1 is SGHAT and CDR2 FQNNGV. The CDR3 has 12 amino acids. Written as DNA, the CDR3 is TGTAGGGCAGGTTGGTATAATTCACCCCTCCACTTT. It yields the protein CRAGWYNSPLHF. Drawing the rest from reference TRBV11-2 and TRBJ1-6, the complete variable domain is EAGVAQSPRYKIIEKRQSVAFWCNPISGHATLYWYQQILGQGPKLLIQFQNNGVVDDSQLPKDRFSAERLKGVDSTLKIQPAKLEDSAVYLCRAGWYNSPLHFGNGTRLTVT.

The CDR3 sequence is CSARKGEKLFF. The CDR3 DNA reads as TGCAGTGCTAGAAAAGGGGAAAAACTGTTTTTT. The rearrangement links TRBV20-1 to TRBJ1-4; D uncertain. CDR3 size: 11 residues. Germline V CDR1 and CDR2: DFQATT, SNEGSKA (reference sequence). V lost 2 bases and J 8 bases, leaving 6 bases between the germline ends.

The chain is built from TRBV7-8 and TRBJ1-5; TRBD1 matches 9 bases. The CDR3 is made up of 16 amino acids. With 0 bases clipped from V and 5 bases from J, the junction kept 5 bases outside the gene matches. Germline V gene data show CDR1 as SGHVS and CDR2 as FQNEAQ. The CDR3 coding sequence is TGTGCCAGCAGCTTAGCCGGGACAGGGTTGTATCAGCCCCAGCATTTT. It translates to CASSLAGTGLYQPQHF.

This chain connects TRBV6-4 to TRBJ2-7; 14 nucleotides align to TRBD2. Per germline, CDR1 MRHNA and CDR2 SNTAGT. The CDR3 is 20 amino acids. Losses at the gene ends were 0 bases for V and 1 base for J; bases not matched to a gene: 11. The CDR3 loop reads CASSDSRLAGGPDSSYEQYF. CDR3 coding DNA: TGTGCCAGCAGTGACTCCCGACTAGCGGGAGGGCCGGATTCATCCTACGAGCAGTACTTC.

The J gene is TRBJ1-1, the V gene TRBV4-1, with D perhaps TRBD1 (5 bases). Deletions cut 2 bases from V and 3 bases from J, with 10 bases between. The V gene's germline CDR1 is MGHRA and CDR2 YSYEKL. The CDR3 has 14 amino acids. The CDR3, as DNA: TGCGCCAGCAGCCAACCCGGGGGGGACACTGAAGCTTTCTTT. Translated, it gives CASSQPGGDTEAFF.

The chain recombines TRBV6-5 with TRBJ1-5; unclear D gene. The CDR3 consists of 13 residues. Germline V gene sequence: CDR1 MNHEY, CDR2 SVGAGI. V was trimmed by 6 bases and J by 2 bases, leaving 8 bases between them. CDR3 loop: CASSPGGNQPQHF. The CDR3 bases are TGTGCCAGCAGCCCGGGCGGCAATCAGCCCCAGCATTTT.

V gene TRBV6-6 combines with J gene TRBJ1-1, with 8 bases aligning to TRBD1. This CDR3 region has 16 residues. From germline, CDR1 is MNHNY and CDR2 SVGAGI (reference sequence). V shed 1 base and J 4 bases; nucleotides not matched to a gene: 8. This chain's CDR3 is CASSYWTGTGLTEAFF. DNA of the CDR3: TGTGCCAGCAGTTACTGGACAGGGACGGGACTCACTGAAGCTTTCTTT.